These 3 T cell receptor beta chains originate from one sample sequenced in a study of identical twins. Each CDR3 protein gets one entry after TCRdb re-called the 5' RACE reads with MiXCR. The table records about 240,000 distinct CDR3 sequences, 8% to 11% of them present only once. The sequenced sample was memory T cells sorted from blood. The origin of the receptors is a man aged 45 to 65 in good health.

This clonotype has a count of ten or more. This chain connects TRBV10-3 to TRBJ2-7, with TRBD1 matching over 11 bases. CDR3 size: 13 residues. After removal of 8 bases from V and 4 bases from J, the junction contained 4 bases not matched to a gene. The germline V gene encodes CDR1 ENHRY and CDR2 SYGVKD. CDR3 bases: TGTGCCATCGGGGGACAGGGGGTATACGAGCAGTACTTC. As protein: CAIGGQGVYEQYF.

Many counts were recorded for this clonotype. The rearrangement links TRBV2 to TRBJ1-4; unclear D gene. V was shortened by 7 bases and J by 0 bases, with 9 bases between the two germline ends. Germline values: CDR1 SNHLY, CDR2 FYNNEI. The CDR3 loop spans 14 amino acids. CDR3 protein: CASNSFATNEKLFF. CDR3 in DNA: TGTGCCAGCAATAGCTTTGCAACTAATGAAAAACTGTTTTTT. Complete variable domain (other parts from reference TRBV2 and TRBJ1-4): EPEVTQTPSHQVTQMGQEVILRCVPISNHLYFYWYRQILGQKVEFLVSFYNNEISEKSEIFDDQFSVERPDGSNFTLKIRSTKLEDSAMYFCASNSFATNEKLFFGSGTQLSVL.

This clonotype was seen repeatedly, ten times or more. V usage is TRBV7-9 and J usage is TRBJ1-6, with unresolved D. There are 13 residues in the CDR3. Trimming took 5 bases from V and 9 from J, leaving 11 bases between them. Germline V gene lookup returns CDR1 SEHNR and CDR2 FQNEAQ (reference sequence). Here the CDR3 DNA reads TGTGCCAGCAGCCCAACAGACGGTTCACCCCTCCACTTT. Protein: CASSPTDGSPLHF.